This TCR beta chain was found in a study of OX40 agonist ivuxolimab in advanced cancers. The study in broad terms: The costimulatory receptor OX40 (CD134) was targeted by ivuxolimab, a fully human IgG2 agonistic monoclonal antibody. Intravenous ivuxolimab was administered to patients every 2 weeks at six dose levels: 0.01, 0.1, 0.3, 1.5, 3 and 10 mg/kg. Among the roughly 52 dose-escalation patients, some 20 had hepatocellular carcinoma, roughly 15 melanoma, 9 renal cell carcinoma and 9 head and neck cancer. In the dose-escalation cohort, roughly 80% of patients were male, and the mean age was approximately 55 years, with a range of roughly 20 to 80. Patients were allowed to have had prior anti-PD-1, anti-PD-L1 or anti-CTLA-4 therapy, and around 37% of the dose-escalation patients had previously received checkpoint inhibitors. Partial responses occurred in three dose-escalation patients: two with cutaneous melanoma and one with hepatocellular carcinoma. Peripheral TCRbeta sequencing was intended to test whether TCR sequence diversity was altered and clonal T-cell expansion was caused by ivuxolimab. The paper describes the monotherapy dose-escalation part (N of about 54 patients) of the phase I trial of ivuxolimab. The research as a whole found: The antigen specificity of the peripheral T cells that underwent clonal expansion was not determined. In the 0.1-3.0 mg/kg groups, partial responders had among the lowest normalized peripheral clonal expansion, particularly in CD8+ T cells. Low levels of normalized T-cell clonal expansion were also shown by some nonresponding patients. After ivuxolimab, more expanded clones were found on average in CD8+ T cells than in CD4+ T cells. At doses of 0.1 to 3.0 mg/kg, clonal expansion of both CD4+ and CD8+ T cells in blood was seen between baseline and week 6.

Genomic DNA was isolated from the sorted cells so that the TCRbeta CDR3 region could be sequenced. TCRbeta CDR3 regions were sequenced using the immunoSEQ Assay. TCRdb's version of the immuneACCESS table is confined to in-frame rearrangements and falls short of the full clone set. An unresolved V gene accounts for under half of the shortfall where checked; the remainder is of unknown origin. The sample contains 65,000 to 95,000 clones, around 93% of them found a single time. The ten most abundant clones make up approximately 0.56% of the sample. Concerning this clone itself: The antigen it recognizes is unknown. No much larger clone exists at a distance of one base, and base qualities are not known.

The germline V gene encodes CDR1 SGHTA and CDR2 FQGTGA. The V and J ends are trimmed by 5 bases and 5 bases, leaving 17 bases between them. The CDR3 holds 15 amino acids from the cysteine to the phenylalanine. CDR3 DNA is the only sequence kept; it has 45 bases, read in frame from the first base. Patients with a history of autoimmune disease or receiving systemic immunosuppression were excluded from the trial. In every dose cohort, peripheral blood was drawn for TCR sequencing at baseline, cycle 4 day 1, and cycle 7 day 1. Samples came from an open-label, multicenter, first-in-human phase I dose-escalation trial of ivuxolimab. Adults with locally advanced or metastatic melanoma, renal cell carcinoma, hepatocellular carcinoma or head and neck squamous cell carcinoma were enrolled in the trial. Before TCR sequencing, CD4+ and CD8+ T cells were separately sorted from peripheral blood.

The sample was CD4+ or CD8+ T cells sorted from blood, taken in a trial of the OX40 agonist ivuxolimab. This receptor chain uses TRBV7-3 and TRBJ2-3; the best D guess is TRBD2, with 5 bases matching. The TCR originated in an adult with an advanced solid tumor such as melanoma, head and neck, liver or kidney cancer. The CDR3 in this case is CASSPDVHRGDTQYF. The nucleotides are TGTGCCAGCAGCCCGGACGTGCATCGGGGAGATACGCAGTATTTT.